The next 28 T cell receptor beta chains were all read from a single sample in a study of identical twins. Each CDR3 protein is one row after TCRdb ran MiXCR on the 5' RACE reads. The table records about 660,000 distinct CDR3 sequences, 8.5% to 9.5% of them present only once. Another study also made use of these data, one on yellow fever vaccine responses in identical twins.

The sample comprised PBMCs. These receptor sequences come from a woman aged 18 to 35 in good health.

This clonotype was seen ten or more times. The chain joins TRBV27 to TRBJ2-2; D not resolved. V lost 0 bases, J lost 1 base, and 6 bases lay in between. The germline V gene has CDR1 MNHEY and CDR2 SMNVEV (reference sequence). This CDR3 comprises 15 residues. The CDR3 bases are TGTGCCAGCAGTTTATCGTGGGGGAACACCGGGGAGCTGTTTTTT. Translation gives CASSLSWGNTGELFF.

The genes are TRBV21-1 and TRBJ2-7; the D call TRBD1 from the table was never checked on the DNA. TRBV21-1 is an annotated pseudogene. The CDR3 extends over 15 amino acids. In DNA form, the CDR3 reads TGTGCCAGCAGCAAAGTGAGCAGGGGATCCATCGAGCAGTACTTC. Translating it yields CASSKVSRGSIEQYF.

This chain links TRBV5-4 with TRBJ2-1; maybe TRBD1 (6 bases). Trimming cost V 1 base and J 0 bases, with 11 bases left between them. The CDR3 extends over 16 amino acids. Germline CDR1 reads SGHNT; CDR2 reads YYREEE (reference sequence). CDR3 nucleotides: TGTGCCAGCAGCTTGAGCCCGGACAGCTCCTACAATGAGCAGTTCTTC. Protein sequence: CASSLSPDSSYNEQFF.

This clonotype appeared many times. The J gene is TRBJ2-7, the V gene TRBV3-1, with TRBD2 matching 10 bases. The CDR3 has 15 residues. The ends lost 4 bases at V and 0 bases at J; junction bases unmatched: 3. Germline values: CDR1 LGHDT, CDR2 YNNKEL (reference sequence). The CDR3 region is CASSPSSGGSYEQYF. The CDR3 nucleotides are TGTGCCAGCAGCCCGTCTAGCGGGGGCTCCTACGAGCAGTACTTC.

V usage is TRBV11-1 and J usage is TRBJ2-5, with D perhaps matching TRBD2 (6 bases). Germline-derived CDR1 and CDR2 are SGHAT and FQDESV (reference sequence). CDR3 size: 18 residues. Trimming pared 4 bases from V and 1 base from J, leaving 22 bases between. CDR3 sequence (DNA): TGTGCCAGCAGCTCCCGGGGTTTGCGGAGGGCTGGCCAAGAGACCCAGTACTTC. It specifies CASSSRGLRRAGQETQYF. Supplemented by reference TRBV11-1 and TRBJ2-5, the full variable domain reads EAEVAQSPRYKITEKSQAVAFWCDPISGHATLYWYRQILGQGPELLVQFQDESVVDDSQLPKDRFSAERLKGVDSTLKIQPAELGDSAMYLCASSSRGLRRAGQETQYFGPGTRLLVL.

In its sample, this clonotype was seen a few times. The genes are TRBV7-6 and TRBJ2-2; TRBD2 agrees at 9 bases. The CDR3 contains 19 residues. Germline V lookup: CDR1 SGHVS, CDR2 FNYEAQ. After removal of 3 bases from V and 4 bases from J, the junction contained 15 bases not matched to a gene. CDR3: CASSFSWASGISGTGELFF. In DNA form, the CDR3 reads TGTGCCAGCAGCTTTAGCTGGGCTAGCGGGATTAGTGGCACCGGGGAGCTGTTTTTT.

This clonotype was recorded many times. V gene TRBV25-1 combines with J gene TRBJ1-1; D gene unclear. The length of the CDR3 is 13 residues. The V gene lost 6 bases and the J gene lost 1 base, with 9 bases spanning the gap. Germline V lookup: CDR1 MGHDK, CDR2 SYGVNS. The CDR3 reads CASRLTGNTEAFF. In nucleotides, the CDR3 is TGTGCCAGCAGGCTAACGGGGAACACTGAAGCTTTCTTT.

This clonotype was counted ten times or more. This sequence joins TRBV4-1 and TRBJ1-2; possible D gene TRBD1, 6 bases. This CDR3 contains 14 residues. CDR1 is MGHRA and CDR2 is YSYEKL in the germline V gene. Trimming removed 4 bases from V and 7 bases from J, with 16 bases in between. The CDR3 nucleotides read TGCGCCAGCAGCCCGAGCTCAGGGGAAACTGGCTACACCTTC. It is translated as CASSPSSGETGYTF.

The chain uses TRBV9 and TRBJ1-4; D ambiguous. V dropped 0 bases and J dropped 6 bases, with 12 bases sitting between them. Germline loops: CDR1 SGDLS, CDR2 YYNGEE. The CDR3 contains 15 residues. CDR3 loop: CASSVGQSGYEKLFF. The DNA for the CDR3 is TGTGCCAGCAGCGTAGGTCAGTCCGGGTATGAAAAACTGTTTTTT.

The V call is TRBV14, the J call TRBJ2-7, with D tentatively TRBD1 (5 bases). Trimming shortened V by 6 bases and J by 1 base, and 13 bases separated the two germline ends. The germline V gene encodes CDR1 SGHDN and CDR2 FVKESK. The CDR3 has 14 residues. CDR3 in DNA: TGTGCCAGCAGGGCTCGACAGTCTTCCTACGAGCAGTACTTC. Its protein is CASRARQSSYEQYF.

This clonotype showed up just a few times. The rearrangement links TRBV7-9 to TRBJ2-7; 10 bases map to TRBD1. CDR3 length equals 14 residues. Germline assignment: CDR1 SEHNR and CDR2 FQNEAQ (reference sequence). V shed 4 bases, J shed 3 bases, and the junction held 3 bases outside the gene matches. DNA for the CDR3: TGTGCCAGCAGCTCAGACAGGGGGCACTACGAGCAGTACTTC. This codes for CASSSDRGHYEQYF.

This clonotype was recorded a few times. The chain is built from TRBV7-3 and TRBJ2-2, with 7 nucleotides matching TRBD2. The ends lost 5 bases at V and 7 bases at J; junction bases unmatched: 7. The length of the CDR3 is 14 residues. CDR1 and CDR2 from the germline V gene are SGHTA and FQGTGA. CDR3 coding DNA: TGTGCCAGCAGCCGACGCGGGAGTTTCGGGGAGCTGTTTTTT. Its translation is CASSRRGSFGELFF.

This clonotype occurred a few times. The CDR3 region is CASNMGGAQQYF. CDR3 bases: TGTGCCAGCAATATGGGAGGGGCTCAACAGTACTTC. V is TRBV28 and J is TRBJ2-5; 7 bases align to TRBD2. There are 12 residues in the CDR3. The V segment lost 7 bases and the J segment 11 bases; nucleotides outside the gene matches: 10. The V gene's germline CDR1 is MDHEN and CDR2 SYDVKM.

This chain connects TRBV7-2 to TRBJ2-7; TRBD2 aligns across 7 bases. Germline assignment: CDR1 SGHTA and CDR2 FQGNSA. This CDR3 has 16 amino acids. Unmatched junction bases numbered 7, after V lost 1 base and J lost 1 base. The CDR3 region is CASSLVASGPSYEQYF. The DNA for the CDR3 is TGTGCCAGCAGCTTAGTCGCTAGCGGTCCTTCCTACGAGCAGTACTTC.

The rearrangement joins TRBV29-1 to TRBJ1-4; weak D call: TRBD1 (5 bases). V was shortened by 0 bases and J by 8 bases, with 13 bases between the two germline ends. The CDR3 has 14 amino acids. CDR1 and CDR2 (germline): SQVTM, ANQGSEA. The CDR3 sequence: CSVEDLGPGEKLFF. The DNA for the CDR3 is TGCAGCGTTGAAGATCTGGGGCCGGGCGAAAAACTGTTTTTT.

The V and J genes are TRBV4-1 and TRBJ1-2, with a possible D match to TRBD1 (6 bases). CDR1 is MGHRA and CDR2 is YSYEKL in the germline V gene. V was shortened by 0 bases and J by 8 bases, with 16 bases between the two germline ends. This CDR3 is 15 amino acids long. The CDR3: CASSQDPGAISGYTF. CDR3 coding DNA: TGCGCCAGCAGCCAAGACCCGGGGGCAATTAGCGGCTACACCTTC.

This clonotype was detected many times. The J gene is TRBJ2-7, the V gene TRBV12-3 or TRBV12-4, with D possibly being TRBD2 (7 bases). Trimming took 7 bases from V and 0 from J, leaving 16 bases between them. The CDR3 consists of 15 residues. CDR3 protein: CASTAWGGPSYEQYF. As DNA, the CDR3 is TGTGCCAGCACGGCGTGGGGGGGGCCCTCCTACGAGCAGTACTTC.

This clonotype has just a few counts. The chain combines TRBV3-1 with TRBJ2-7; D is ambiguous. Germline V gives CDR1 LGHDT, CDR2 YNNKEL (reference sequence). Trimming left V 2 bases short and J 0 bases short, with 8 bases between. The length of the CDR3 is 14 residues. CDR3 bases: TGTGCCAGCAGCCAAAAGGGCTTCTCCTACGAGCAGTACTTC. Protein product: CASSQKGFSYEQYF.

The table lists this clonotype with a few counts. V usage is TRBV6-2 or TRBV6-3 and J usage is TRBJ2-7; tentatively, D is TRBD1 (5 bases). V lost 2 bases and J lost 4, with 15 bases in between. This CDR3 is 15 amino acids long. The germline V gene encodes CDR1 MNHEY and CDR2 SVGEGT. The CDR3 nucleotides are TGTGCCAGCAGTTACCGTGGATCAGGGAATTACGAGCAGTACTTC. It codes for CASSYRGSGNYEQYF.

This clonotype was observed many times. CDR3 residues: CASSLEPRGFSYNEQFF. Here the CDR3 DNA reads TGTGCCAGCAGCTTAGAACCGCGGGGGTTTAGCTACAATGAGCAGTTCTTC. The chain links TRBV7-8 to TRBJ2-1; the match to TRBD2 covers 7 bases. The germline CDR1 and CDR2 sequences are SGHVS and FQNEAQ. Unmatched junction bases numbered 9, after V lost 1 base and J lost 3 bases. The CDR3 totals 17 residues.

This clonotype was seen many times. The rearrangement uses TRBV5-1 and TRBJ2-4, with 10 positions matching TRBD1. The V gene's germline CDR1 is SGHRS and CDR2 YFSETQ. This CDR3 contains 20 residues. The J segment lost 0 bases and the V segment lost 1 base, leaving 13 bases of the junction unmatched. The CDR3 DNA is TGCGCCAGCAGCTTGACCTTGGCCGGGACAGGGGATGGAGCCAAAAACATTCAGTACTTC. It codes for CASSLTLAGTGDGAKNIQYF.

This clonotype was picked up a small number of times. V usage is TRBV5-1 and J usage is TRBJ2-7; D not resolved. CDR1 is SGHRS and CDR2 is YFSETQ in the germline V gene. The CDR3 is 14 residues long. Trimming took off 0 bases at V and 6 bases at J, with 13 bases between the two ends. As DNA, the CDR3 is TGCGCCAGCAGCTTGGGGACGGAAACCTCCGAGCAGTACTTC. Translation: CASSLGTETSEQYF.

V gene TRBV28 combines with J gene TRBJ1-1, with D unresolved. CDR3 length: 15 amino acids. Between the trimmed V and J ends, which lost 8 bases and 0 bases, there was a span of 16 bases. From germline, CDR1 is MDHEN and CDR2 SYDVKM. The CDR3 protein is CASLNAKGMNTEAFF. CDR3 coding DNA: TGTGCCAGCCTTAATGCCAAGGGCATGAACACTGAAGCTTTCTTT.

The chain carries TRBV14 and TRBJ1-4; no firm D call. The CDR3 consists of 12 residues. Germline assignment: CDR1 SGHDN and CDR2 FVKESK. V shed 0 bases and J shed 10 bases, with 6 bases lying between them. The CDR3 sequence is CASSQESGKLFF. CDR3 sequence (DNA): TGTGCCAGCAGCCAAGAGAGCGGAAAACTGTTTTTT.

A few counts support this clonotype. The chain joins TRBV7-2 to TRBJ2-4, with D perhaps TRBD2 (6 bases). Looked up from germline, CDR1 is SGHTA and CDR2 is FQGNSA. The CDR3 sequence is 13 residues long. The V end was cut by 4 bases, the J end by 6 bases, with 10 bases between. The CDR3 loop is CASSSGVGNIQYF. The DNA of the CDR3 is TGTGCCAGCAGCTCGGGAGTCGGAAACATTCAGTACTTC.

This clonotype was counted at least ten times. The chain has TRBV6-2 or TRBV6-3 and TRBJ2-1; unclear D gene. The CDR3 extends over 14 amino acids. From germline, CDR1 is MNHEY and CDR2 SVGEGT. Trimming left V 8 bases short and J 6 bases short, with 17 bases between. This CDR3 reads CASVGANKGNEQFF. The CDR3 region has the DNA TGTGCCAGCGTAGGCGCTAACAAAGGCAATGAGCAGTTCTTC.

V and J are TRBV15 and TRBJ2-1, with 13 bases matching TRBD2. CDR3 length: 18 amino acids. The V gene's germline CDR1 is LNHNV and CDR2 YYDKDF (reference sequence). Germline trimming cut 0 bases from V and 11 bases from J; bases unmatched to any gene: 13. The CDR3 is CATSRERGTSGKPSKQFF. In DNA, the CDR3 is TGTGCCACCAGCAGAGAGAGGGGGACTAGCGGGAAGCCCAGCAAGCAGTTCTTC.

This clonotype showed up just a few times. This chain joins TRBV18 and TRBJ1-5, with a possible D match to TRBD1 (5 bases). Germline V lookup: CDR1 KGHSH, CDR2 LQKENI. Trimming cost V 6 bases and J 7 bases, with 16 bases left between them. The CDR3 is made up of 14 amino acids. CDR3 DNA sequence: TGTGCCAGCTCCGAGGGGCAGTCCGCCCAGCCCCAGCATTTT. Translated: CASSEGQSAQPQHF.